Sequencing of this T cell receptor (beta chain) was carried out in a study of cytomegalovirus exposure and HLA in healthy donors. It was with 60 Vbeta and 13 Jbeta primers that the PCR ran. The table came from immunoSEQ multiplex PCR; TCRdb's copy has only in-frame clones and leaves some out. The sample has about 130,000 clones, 75% to 85% seen once. V dropped 2 bases and J dropped 3 bases, with 13 bases sitting between them. Germline loops: CDR1 MGHRA, CDR2 YSYEKL. The length of the CDR3 is 15 residues. This clone was detected a few times. This chain links TRBV4-1 with TRBJ1-1; no definite D call. This receptor was taken from a man in his forties or fifties in good health and CMV-seronegative. The sequenced sample was PBMCs. This CDR3 reads CASSQSGRGYTEAFF. In DNA, the CDR3 is TGCGCCAGCAGCCAATCGGGCCGCGGGTACACTGAAGCTTTCTTT.